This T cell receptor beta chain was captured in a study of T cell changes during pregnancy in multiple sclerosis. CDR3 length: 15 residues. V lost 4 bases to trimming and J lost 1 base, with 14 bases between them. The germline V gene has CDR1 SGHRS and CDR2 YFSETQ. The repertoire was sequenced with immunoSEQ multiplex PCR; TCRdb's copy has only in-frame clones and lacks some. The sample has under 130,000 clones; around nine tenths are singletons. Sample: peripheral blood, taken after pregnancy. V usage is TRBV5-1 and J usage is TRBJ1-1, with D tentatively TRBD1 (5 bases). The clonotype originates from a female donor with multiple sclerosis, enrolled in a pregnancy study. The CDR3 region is CASSGRGRTNTEAFF. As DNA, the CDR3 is TGCGCCAGCAGCGGGAGGGGCCGGACGAACACTGAAGCTTTCTTT. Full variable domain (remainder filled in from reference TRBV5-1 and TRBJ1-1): KAGVTQTPRYLIKTRGQQVTLSCSPISGHRSVSWYQQTPGQGLQFLFEYFSETQRNKGNFPGRFSGRQFSNSRSEMNVSTLELGDSALYLCASSGRGRTNTEAFFGQGTRLTVV.